Presented here are 7 T cell receptor beta chains from one specimen sequenced in a study of patients and donors after allogeneic stem cell transplantation (dated by TCRdb to about 2020). Library generation was performed with RT-PCR. The sample was run on a NextSeq 550. TCRdb handled the public reads itself, with Q25 trimming in fastp and clone calling in MiXCR, and kept productive beta chains. Each CDR3 protein gets just one entry, which takes the most common genes and DNA from the rows behind it. The sample table contains approximately 140,000 distinct CDR3 sequences; only one count was recorded for about a third of them. The ten largest clones represent about 50% of the sample. Sequencing was carried out using blood, either unsorted or a sorted T cell fraction (not recorded which). Receptors originate from a human donor who was either an allogeneic HSCT recipient or a stem cell or donor lymphocyte infusion donor (not recorded which). It is not recorded whose cells these are; they may come from a transplant donor.

This chain links TRBV7-9 with TRBJ1-1; D is ambiguous. CDR1 is SEHNR, CDR2 FQNEAQ, per germline (reference sequence). Trimming cost V 2 bases and J 7 bases, with 5 bases left between them. There are 11 residues in the CDR3. The CDR3 reads CASSLSDEAFF. The CDR3 nucleotides are TGTGCCAGCAGCTTATCTGATGAAGCTTTCTTT.

The genes are TRBV5-1 and TRBJ2-7, with D perhaps being TRBD1 or TRBD2 (5 bases each). Germline V lookup: CDR1 SGHRS, CDR2 YFSETQ. Trimming shortened V by 2 bases and J by 2 bases, and 11 bases separated the two germline ends. The CDR3 spans 14 residues. The CDR3 coding sequence is TGCGCCAGCAGCTTTGGGGACGCTACCTACGAGCAGTACGTC. It encodes CASSFGDATYEQYV.

This rearrangement joins TRBV6-5 to TRBJ1-1; weak D call: TRBD1 (5 bases). The CDR3 has 15 amino acids. CDR1 is MNHEY and CDR2 is SVGAGI in the germline V gene. Trimming left V 0 bases short and J 6 bases short, with 14 bases between. CDR3 region: CASSYSGREGAEAFF. The CDR3 coding sequence is TGTGCCAGCAGTTACTCGGGGAGGGAAGGGGCTGAAGCTTTCTTT.

This clonotype was detected only a few times. The V gene is TRBV5-1, the J gene TRBJ2-7, with D tentatively TRBD1 or TRBD2 (5 bases each). The CDR3 runs 14 residues. Germline-derived CDR1 and CDR2 are SGHRS and YFSETQ. V was pared by 2 bases and J by 5 bases, with 14 bases between. CDR3 sequence (DNA): TGCGCCAGCAGCTTAGAGGGGAGTCCCAACGAGCAGTACGTC. As protein: CASSLEGSPNEQYV.

This chain connects TRBV11-2 to TRBJ1-2; 11 bases are shared with TRBD1. There are 16 residues in the CDR3. V lost 1 base, J lost 4 bases, and 5 bases stayed unmatched. Germline lookup yields CDR1 SGHAT and CDR2 FQNNGV. CDR3 residues: CASSLGTGGGIYGYTF. The CDR3 nucleotides read TGTGCCAGCAGCTTAGGGACAGGGGGCGGAATCTATGGCTACACCTTC.

The chain uses TRBV6-2 or TRBV6-3 and TRBJ1-2, with D perhaps matching TRBD1 (6 bases). Germline V gene lookup returns CDR1 MNHEY and CDR2 SVGEGT. V was pared by 8 bases and J by 1 base, with 14 bases between. CDR3 length: 14 amino acids. This CDR3 is CASLPDSRNYGYTF. The CDR3 DNA is TGTGCCAGCTTACCGGACAGCCGTAACTATGGCTACACCTTC.

The genes are TRBV5-6 and TRBJ1-5; D is undetermined. The CDR3 has 12 amino acids. The germline CDR1 and CDR2 sequences are SGHDT and YYEEEE. The germline V and J ends were trimmed by 3 bases and 10 bases, with 11 bases remaining between them. The CDR3 nucleotides are TGTGCCAGCAGCTCCGACGGGCTACCCCAGCATTTT. Protein sequence: CASSSDGLPQHF.